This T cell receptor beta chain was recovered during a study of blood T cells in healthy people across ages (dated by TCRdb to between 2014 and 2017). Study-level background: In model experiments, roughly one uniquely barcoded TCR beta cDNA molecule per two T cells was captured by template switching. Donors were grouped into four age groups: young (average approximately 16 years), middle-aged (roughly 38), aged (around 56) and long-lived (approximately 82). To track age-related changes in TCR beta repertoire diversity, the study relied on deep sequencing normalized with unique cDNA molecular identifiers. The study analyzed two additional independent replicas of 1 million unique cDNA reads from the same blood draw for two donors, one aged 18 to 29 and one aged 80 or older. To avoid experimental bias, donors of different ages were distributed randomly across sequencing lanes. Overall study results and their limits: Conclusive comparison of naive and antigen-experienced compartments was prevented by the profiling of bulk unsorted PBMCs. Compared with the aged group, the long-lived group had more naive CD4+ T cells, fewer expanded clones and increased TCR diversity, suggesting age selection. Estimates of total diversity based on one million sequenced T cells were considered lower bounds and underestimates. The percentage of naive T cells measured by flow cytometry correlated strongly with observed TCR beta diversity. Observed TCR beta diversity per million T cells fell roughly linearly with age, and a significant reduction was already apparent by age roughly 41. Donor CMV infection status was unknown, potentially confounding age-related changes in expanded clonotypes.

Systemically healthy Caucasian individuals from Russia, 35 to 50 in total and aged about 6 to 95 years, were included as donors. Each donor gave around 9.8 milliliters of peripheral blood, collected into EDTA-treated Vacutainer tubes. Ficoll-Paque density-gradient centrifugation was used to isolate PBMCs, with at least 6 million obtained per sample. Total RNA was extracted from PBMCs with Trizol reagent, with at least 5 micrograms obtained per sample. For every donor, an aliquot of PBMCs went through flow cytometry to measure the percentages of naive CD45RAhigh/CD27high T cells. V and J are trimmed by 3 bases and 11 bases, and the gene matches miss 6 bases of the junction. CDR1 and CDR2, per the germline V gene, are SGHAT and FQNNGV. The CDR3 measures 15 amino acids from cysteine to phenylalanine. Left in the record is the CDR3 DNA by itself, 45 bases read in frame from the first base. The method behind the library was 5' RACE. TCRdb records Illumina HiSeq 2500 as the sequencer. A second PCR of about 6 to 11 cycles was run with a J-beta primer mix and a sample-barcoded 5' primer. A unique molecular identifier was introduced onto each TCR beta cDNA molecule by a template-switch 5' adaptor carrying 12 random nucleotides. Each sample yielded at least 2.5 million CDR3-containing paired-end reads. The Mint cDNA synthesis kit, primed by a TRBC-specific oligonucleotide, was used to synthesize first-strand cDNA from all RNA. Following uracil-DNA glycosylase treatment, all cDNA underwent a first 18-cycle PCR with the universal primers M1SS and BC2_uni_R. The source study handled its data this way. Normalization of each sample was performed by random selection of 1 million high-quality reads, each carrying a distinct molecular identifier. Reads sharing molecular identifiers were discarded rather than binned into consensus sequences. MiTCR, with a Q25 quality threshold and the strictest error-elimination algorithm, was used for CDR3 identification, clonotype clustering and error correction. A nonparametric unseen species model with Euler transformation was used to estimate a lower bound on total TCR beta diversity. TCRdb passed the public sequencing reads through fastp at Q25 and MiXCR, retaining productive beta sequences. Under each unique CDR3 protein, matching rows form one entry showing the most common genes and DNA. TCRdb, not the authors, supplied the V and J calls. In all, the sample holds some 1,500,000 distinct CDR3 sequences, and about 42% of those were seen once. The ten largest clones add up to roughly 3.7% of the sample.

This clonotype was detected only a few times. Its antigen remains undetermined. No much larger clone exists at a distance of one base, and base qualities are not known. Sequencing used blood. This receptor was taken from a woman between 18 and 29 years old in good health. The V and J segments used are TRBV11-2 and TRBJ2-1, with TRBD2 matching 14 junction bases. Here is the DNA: TGTGCCAGCAGCTTCACCGGGACTAGCGGGGGCAAGCAGTTCTTC. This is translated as CASSFTGTSGGKQFF. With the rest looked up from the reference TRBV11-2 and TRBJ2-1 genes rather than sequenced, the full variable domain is EAGVAQSPRYKIIEKRQSVAFWCNPISGHATLYWYQQILGQGPKLLIQFQNNGVVDDSQLPKDRFSAERLKGVDSTLKIQPAKLEDSAVYLCASSFTGTSGGKQFFGPGTRLTVL.